These 5 T cell receptor beta chains were sequenced from one sample in a study of spatial heterogeneity in lung cancer (dated by TCRdb to the late 2010s). The time point label of this sample denotes: sample taken at primary tumor resection. Without any cell sorting, TCR sequencing was performed on whole RNA extracted either from tumor and nontumor lung tissue or from cryopreserved PBMC samples. The library relied on 5' RACE. Instrument on record: NextSeq 500. TCRdb applied fastp at Q25 and MiXCR to the public reads, then kept only in-frame beta chains. Rows merge per CDR3 protein into single entries with the most common DNA and genes. The sample has 45,000 or so distinct CDR3 sequences on record, about 7.4% of them singletons. The biggest ten clones account for 13% of the sample. The source material was PBMCs, sampled at surgery. The receptors originated from a female donor with early-stage non-small cell lung cancer.

This clonotype was counted only a few times. DNA for the CDR3: TGTGCCAGCAGCCCCCTTGCCCCAAGTAGCTCTGGGGCCAACGTCCTGACTTTC. Translated: CASSPLAPSSSGANVLTF. The rearrangement joins TRBV3-1 to TRBJ2-6; D gene ambiguous. Germline V lookup: CDR1 LGHDT, CDR2 YNNKEL (reference sequence). The CDR3 is 18 residues long. V was trimmed by 4 bases and J by 0 bases, leaving 16 bases between them.

J is TRBJ1-5 and V is TRBV27; 9 bases are a match to TRBD1. Germline loops: CDR1 MNHEY, CDR2 SMNVEV (reference sequence). The CDR3 is 14 residues long. V gave up 5 bases and J gave up 4 bases; unmatched junction bases: 3. CDR3 in DNA: TGTGCCAGCAGTCATGGACAGGGGAATCAGCCCCAGCATTTT. Its translation is CASSHGQGNQPQHF.

V gene TRBV12-3 or TRBV12-4 combines with J gene TRBJ1-5; maybe TRBD1 (5 bases). V lost 5 bases to trimming and J lost 3 bases, with 11 bases between them. CDR3 size: 14 residues. The chain's CDR3 is CASSQDMLNQPQHF. CDR3 coding DNA: TGTGCCAGCAGTCAGGACATGCTCAATCAGCCCCAGCATTTT.

In this sample, this clonotype turned up many times. The J gene is TRBJ2-3, the V gene TRBV3-1, with D possibly TRBD2 on 6 matching bases. This CDR3 is 15 amino acids long. V was pared by 8 bases and J by 0 bases, with 15 bases between. The germline V gene encodes CDR1 LGHDT and CDR2 YNNKEL (reference sequence). This CDR3 reads CASGATGVSTDTQYF. CDR3 bases: TGTGCCAGCGGTGCTACGGGGGTTAGCACAGATACGCAGTATTTT.

This clonotype was picked up a small number of times. This chain connects TRBV11-3 to TRBJ2-1, with TRBD1 matching 9 bases. The CDR3 covers 15 residues. With V trimmed by 5 bases and J by 1 base, 3 bases remained unmatched. Germline CDR1 and CDR2: SGHNT and YENEEA. This CDR3 reads CASSPGTGSYNEQFF. The CDR3 DNA sequence: TGTGCCAGCAGCCCCGGGACAGGGTCCTACAATGAGCAGTTCTTC.